This passage covers 13 T cell receptor beta chains from one sample sequenced in a study of cytotoxic CD8 clonotypes in ibrutinib-treated CLL. This table comes from immunoSEQ multiplex PCR, and its TCRdb copy is limited to in-frame clones, with some not included. The table has approximately 340,000 clones, over 60% seen once; the top ten hold roughly 6%. The sequenced sample was PBMCs, obtained after 36 months of ibrutinib treatment. The receptor set was obtained from a human donor with chronic lymphocytic leukemia.

The V call is TRBV28, the J call TRBJ2-7, with D maybe TRBD1 (6 bases). Germline CDR1 MDHEN, CDR2 SYDVKM. Trimming removed 6 bases at V and 0 bases at J, with 15 bases between. The CDR3 contains 15 residues. The CDR3 spells CASRGAFHSSYEQYF. CDR3 bases: TGTGCCAGCAGGGGGGCCTTCCACAGCTCCTACGAGCAGTACTTC.

This rearrangement joins TRBV9 to TRBJ2-1, with TRBD2 matching over 8 bases. This CDR3 region has 16 residues. Per the germline V gene, CDR1 is SGDLS and CDR2 is YYNGEE. The V gene end was trimmed by 0 bases and the J gene end by 1 base; junction bases not matched to a gene: 3. The CDR3 sequence is CASSVAPSGSYNEQFF. CDR3 DNA sequence: TGTGCCAGCAGCGTAGCCCCTAGCGGGTCCTACAATGAGCAGTTCTTC.

V gene TRBV18 combines with J gene TRBJ2-3; the D is unclear. V was shortened by 3 bases and J by 1 base, with 8 bases between the two germline ends. The CDR3 consists of 14 residues. Germline V gene lookup returns CDR1 KGHSH and CDR2 LQKENI. The CDR3 spells CASSPSGRTDTQYF. The CDR3 DNA reads as TGTGCCAGCTCACCTTCGGGTCGCACAGATACGCAGTATTTT.

V usage is TRBV5-1 and J usage is TRBJ2-2; 8 positions agree with TRBD1. The CDR3 consists of 19 residues. In germline, CDR1 is SGHRS, CDR2 YFSETQ. The V and J ends lost 0 bases and 1 base, in that order; junction bases with no gene match: 11. The CDR3 nucleotides read TGCGCCAGCAGCTTGGGGGCCTCCGGGACAGGCCGGAACACCGGGGAGCTGTTTTTT. Amino acids: CASSLGASGTGRNTGELFF. Based on the CDR3 plus reference TRBV5-1 and TRBJ2-2, the full variable domain is KAGVTQTPRYLIKTRGQQVTLSCSPISGHRSVSWYQQTPGQGLQFLFEYFSETQRNKGNFPGRFSGRQFSNSRSEMNVSTLELGDSALYLCASSLGASGTGRNTGELFFGEGSRLTVL.

The genes are TRBV13 and TRBJ2-7, with TRBD2 as a possible D gene (5 bases). Trimming removed 3 bases from V and 7 bases from J, with 19 bases in between. This CDR3 has 15 amino acids. Germline CDR1 and CDR2: PRHDT and FYEKMQ (reference sequence). The CDR3 DNA reads TGTGCCAGCAGCTTTGGCAGTAAGGTTTCGGGGGAGCAGTACTTC. It yields the protein CASSFGSKVSGEQYF.

In its sample, this clone was seen once. The chain employs TRBV18 and TRBJ2-5, with TRBD1 identical over 8 bases. In germline, CDR1 is KGHSH, CDR2 LQKENI. The length of the CDR3 is 16 residues. V trimming: 5 bases; J trimming: 1 base; junction bases outside the gene matches: 9. The chain's CDR3 is CASSSRTGTVQETQYF. CDR3 nucleotide sequence: TGTGCCAGCTCATCCCGGACAGGGACTGTCCAAGAGACCCAGTACTTC.

The V call is TRBV27, the J call TRBJ2-1; D is perhaps TRBD1 (7 bases). Per the germline V gene, CDR1 is MNHEY and CDR2 is SMNVEV (reference sequence). This CDR3 is built from 13 residues. Deletions cut 6 bases from V and 13 bases from J, with 19 bases between. CDR3 residues: CASRRDSGDSQFF. CDR3 nucleotides: TGTGCCAGCAGGAGGGACTCGGGGGACAGCCAGTTCTTC.

The chain has TRBV5-1 and TRBJ2-1; D gene unclear. The CDR3 runs 14 residues. Germline CDR1 and CDR2: SGHRS and YFSETQ. V was cut by 1 base and J by 4 bases, with 9 bases left in between. CDR3 sequence (DNA): TGCGCCAGCAGCTTGTCATCCGCGTACAATGAGCAGTTCTTC. Protein sequence: CASSLSSAYNEQFF.

The chain recombines TRBV6-5 with TRBJ1-3, with D hard to call. The germline gives CDR1 MNHEY, CDR2 SVGAGI. V lost 5 bases and J 4 bases, leaving 3 bases between the germline ends. This CDR3 comprises 11 residues. The DNA of the CDR3 is TGTGCCAGCAGTAACGGAAACACCATATATTTT. Translating gives CASSNGNTIYF.

V is TRBV5-1 and J is TRBJ2-3; no definite D call. The CDR3 is made up of 14 amino acids. V dropped 4 bases and J dropped 3 bases, with 12 bases sitting between them. CDR1 is SGHRS, CDR2 YFSETQ, per germline. The CDR3 DNA reads as TGCGCCAGCAGCGGGATCGGTCGAACAGATACGCAGTATTTT. Protein: CASSGIGRTDTQYF.

This clone showed up just a few times. The J gene is TRBJ1-5, the V gene TRBV6-5, with D possibly TRBD1 on 5 matching bases. Germline CDR1 is MNHEY and CDR2 is SVGAGI. The ends were cut back, 0 bases at V and 1 base at J, with 7 bases in the middle. This CDR3 is 15 amino acids long. The CDR3 DNA is TGTGCCAGCAGTTACTCGAAGGGGAGCAATCAGCCCCAGCATTTT. This sequence encodes CASSYSKGSNQPQHF.

V gene TRBV2 combines with J gene TRBJ1-2; D not certain. This CDR3 comprises 14 residues. Germline V gives CDR1 SNHLY, CDR2 FYNNEI. Trimming cost V 6 bases and J 2 bases, with 13 bases left between them. As DNA, the CDR3 is TGTGCCAGCAGCTCCAGTAATCTAAACTATGGCTACACCTTC. This translates into CASSSSNLNYGYTF. The entire variable domain, with the rest obtained from reference TRBV2 and TRBJ1-2, is as follows: EPEVTQTPSHQVTQMGQEVILRCVPISNHLYFYWYRQILGQKVEFLVSFYNNEISEKSEIFDDQFSVERPDGSNFTLKIRSTKLEDSAMYFCASSSSNLNYGYTFGSGTRLTVV.

For this clone: Its ends do not fully match the called genes, so a read error is possible. Other DNA sequences within the sample encode an identical CDR3. This chain links TRBV4-3 with TRBJ2-7; 7 bases line up with TRBD1. This CDR3 is built from 14 residues. The V gene's germline CDR1 is LGHNA and CDR2 YSLEER. The CDR3, as DNA: TGCGCCAGCAGCCGGGCGACAGGGACCTACGAGCAGTATTTC. It codes for CASSRATGTYEQYF.